This T cell receptor beta chain is drawn from a study of T cells after yellow fever vaccination. TCRdb used MiXCR to reprocess the 5' RACE reads, holding one entry per CDR3 protein. This table holds hundreds of thousands of distinct CDR3 sequences, roughly a sixth found once. There are 17 residues in the CDR3. Germline V gene sequence: CDR1 SNHLY, CDR2 FYNNEI. V gave up 3 bases and J gave up 0 bases, with 14 bases separating them. This clonotype occurred a few times. The sequence came from a man aged 18 to 30 who received the YFV17D yellow fever vaccine. The V call is TRBV2, the J call TRBJ2-2; tentative D call: TRBD2 (6 bases). Sequenced here: PBMCs, sampled before the yellow fever booster vaccination. CDR3 coding DNA: TGTGCCAGCAGTGAGGCCCTTTGGGGGGCGAACACCGGGGAGCTGTTTTTT. It specifies CASSEALWGANTGELFF.